The 27 T cell receptor beta chains below come from one sample, sequenced in a study of blood T cell repertoires in COVID-19. Only in-frame clones appear in the TCRdb table, and some are missing; sequencing was by immunoSEQ multiplex PCR. The data show roughly 70,000 clones, about 87% seen once. Specimen: peripheral blood. These receptors came from a woman aged 80 or over with active COVID-19.

The chain recombines TRBV15 with TRBJ2-7, with 7 bases fitting TRBD2. The trim removed 4 bases at V and 3 bases at J, leaving 3 bases unmatched. The CDR3 sequence is 13 residues long. CDR1 is LNHNV, CDR2 YYDKDF, per germline (reference sequence). The CDR3 reads CATSIQRDYEQYF. CDR3 nucleotide sequence: TGTGCCACCAGCATTCAGCGGGACTACGAGCAGTACTTC.

This clone appeared a few times. The V call is TRBV6-5, the J call TRBJ1-2; no firm D call. The germline CDR1 and CDR2 sequences are MNHEY and SVGAGI. The CDR3 contains 13 residues. V was pared by 4 bases and J by 2 bases, with 8 bases between. The CDR3 protein is CASSSDWNYGYTF. The CDR3 DNA reads TGTGCCAGCAGTTCGGACTGGAACTATGGCTACACCTTC.

The chain employs TRBV6-5 and TRBJ1-2; 7 bases are shared with TRBD1. The J segment lost 7 bases and the V segment lost 6 bases, leaving 8 bases of the junction unmatched. The CDR3 is made up of 13 amino acids. Germline V gene data show CDR1 as MNHEY and CDR2 as SVGAGI. The CDR3 is CASSPLRQGGYTF. The CDR3 region has the DNA TGTGCCAGCAGCCCCTTAAGACAGGGTGGCTACACCTTC.

V is TRBV5-1 and J is TRBJ1-1; tentative D call: TRBD1 (5 bases). CDR1 is SGHRS and CDR2 is YFSETQ in the germline V gene. The CDR3 is made up of 18 amino acids. Trimming shortened V by 3 bases and J by 4 bases, and 25 bases separated the two germline ends. In DNA, the CDR3 is TGCGCCAGCAGCTCGAGATTCGCGACGTCGGACGGGGGCACTGAAGCTTTCTTT. This codes for CASSSRFATSDGGTEAFF.

This chain joins TRBV4-1 and TRBJ1-5, with a possible D match to TRBD1 (5 bases). The CDR3 extends over 16 amino acids. Trimming stripped 0 bases from V and 3 bases from J, with 12 bases between. Germline CDR1 MGHRA, CDR2 YSYEKL. This chain's CDR3 is CASSQDQQGANQPQHF. DNA of the CDR3: TGCGCCAGCAGCCAAGATCAGCAGGGCGCCAATCAGCCCCAGCATTTT.

The chain employs TRBV3-1 (or the pseudogene TRBV3-2) and TRBJ2-1, with TRBD2 matching 11 bases. The trim removed 5 bases at V and 9 bases at J, leaving 9 bases unmatched. The germline V gene has CDR1 LGHDT and CDR2 YNNKEL (reference sequence). This CDR3 is 15 amino acids long. The CDR3 loop is CASSSTSGVGGEQFF. The CDR3 DNA sequence: TGTGCCAGCAGCTCGACTAGCGGGGTGGGGGGTGAGCAGTTCTTC.

The chain joins TRBV28 to TRBJ2-2; D is possibly TRBD1 (6 bases). V lost 2 bases and J lost 5, with 6 bases in between. Germline CDR1 MDHEN, CDR2 SYDVKM. The CDR3 runs 13 residues. This chain's CDR3 is CASSLGTTGELFF. The CDR3 region has the DNA TGTGCCAGCAGTTTAGGGACAACCGGGGAGCTGTTTTTT.

The rearrangement joins TRBV6-2 or TRBV6-3 to TRBJ2-3; D possibly corresponds to TRBD2 (7 bases). The CDR3 is made up of 21 amino acids. V lost 5 bases to trimming and J lost 1 base, with 31 bases between them. Germline V lookup: CDR1 MNHEY, CDR2 SVGEGT. CDR3 region: CASSTSTPGTFAGVGTDTQYF. The CDR3 region has the DNA TGTGCCAGCAGTACTAGCACCCCCGGGACATTTGCGGGAGTGGGCACAGATACGCAGTATTTT.

The V call is TRBV11-3, the J call TRBJ1-1; D is unresolved. The CDR3 runs to 13 residues. Germline CDR1 reads SGHNT; CDR2 reads YENEEA. V lost 2 bases and J 3 bases, leaving 7 bases between the germline ends. The CDR3 region is CASSLRPYTEAFF. The CDR3 bases are TGTGCCAGCAGCTTACGTCCCTACACTGAAGCTTTCTTT.

The CDR3 region has the DNA TGTGCCAGTAGGGAGAGCTCCTATAATTCACCCCTCCACTTT. It is translated as CASRESSYNSPLHF. This chain links TRBV19 with TRBJ1-6; D not resolved. The CDR3 contains 14 residues. The ends were cut back, 6 bases at V and 0 bases at J, with 6 bases in the middle. Per germline, CDR1 LNHDA and CDR2 SQIVND (reference sequence).

This chain connects TRBV7-3 to TRBJ2-7; 10 nucleotides match TRBD2. This CDR3 is built from 14 residues. Germline V gives CDR1 SGHTA, CDR2 FQGTGA. The trim removed 6 bases at V and 3 bases at J, leaving 5 bases unmatched. The CDR3: CASSLAGGSYEQYF. The CDR3 DNA reads as TGTGCCAGCAGTTTAGCGGGGGGAAGCTACGAGCAGTACTTC.

The rearrangement joins TRBV2 to TRBJ2-1; 13 bases are shared with TRBD2. The CDR3 is 15 residues long. V shed 6 bases and J 6 bases; nucleotides not matched to a gene: 5. Germline V CDR1 and CDR2: SNHLY, FYNNEI. Here the CDR3 reads CASRPTSGRVNEQFF. For the CDR3, the DNA is TGTGCCAGCAGACCCACTAGCGGGAGGGTCAATGAGCAGTTCTTC.

Comments on this clone: The same CDR3 arises from other DNA sequences in this sample as well. V gene TRBV7-3 combines with J gene TRBJ2-5, with no clear D. The CDR3 covers 13 residues. The V gene lost 0 bases and the J gene lost 3 bases, with 5 bases spanning the gap. Germline values: CDR1 SGHTA, CDR2 FQGTGA. The chain's CDR3 is CASSLTREETQYF. The CDR3 region has the DNA TGTGCCAGCAGCTTAACTCGGGAAGAGACCCAGTACTTC.

V usage is TRBV4-2 and J usage is TRBJ2-2; a possible D gene is TRBD2 (5 bases). The CDR3 has 16 amino acids. The germline V gene encodes CDR1 LGHNA and CDR2 YNFKEQ. Trimming left V 0 bases short and J 4 bases short, with 12 bases between. CDR3 loop: CASSQDEGRVTGELFF. The CDR3 coding sequence is TGTGCCAGCAGCCAAGATGAGGGAAGGGTCACCGGGGAGCTGTTTTTT.

V and J are TRBV20-1 and TRBJ2-1; 12 nucleotides match TRBD2. Per the germline V gene, CDR1 is DFQATT and CDR2 is SNEGSKA (reference sequence). The length of the CDR3 is 16 residues. The junction had 4 bases not matched to a gene; V was cut back by 3 bases and J by 1 base. The CDR3 spells CSASKTSGRSYNEQFF. The CDR3 nucleotides read TGCAGTGCTAGTAAAACTAGCGGGAGGTCCTACAATGAGCAGTTCTTC.

The chain links TRBV25-1 to TRBJ2-7, with D possibly being TRBD2 (5 bases). The CDR3 contains 12 residues. CDR1 and CDR2 from the germline V gene are MGHDK and SYGVNS. Trimming left V 3 bases short and J 8 bases short, with 11 bases between. This CDR3 reads CASSDAPGKQYF. The DNA of the CDR3 is TGTGCCAGCAGTGATGCGCCCGGGAAGCAGTACTTC.

V is TRBV7-3 and J is TRBJ2-1; 8 bases line up with TRBD2. CDR3 length equals 15 residues. V was pared by 5 bases and J by 5 bases, with 8 bases of the junction left unmatched. The germline CDR1 and CDR2 sequences are SGHTA and FQGTGA. CDR3 in DNA: TGTGCCAGCAGCCCCCGGGGGGGCAACCACAATGAGCAGTTCTTC. Amino acid sequence: CASSPRGGNHNEQFF.

This rearrangement joins TRBV7-9 to TRBJ1-3; D call uncertain. CDR3 size: 16 residues. V lost 6 bases and J lost 0, with 15 bases in between. Germline V gives CDR1 SEHNR, CDR2 FQNEAQ (reference sequence). The CDR3 DNA reads as TGTGCCAGCAGTTTCGAGGCTCCGGGCTCTGGAAACACCATATATTTT. Translating gives CASSFEAPGSGNTIYF.

This sequence joins TRBV18 and TRBJ1-3; 10 bases are shared with TRBD1. The V gene's germline CDR1 is KGHSH and CDR2 LQKENI. This CDR3 has 17 amino acids. V lost 3 bases, J lost 0 bases, and 5 bases stayed unmatched. The CDR3 DNA follows: TGTGCCAGCTCACCCGGACAGGGGGACCACTCTGGAAACACCATATATTTT. Protein product: CASSPGQGDHSGNTIYF.

The genes are TRBV5-4 and TRBJ2-3; 7 bases are shared with TRBD1. V gave up 3 bases and J gave up 5 bases; unmatched junction bases: 12. Germline V gene lookup returns CDR1 SGHNT and CDR2 YYREEE (reference sequence). This CDR3 is built from 16 residues. The CDR3 DNA reads TGTGCCAGCAGCTCAGGGGGAAGCGCAGCCGTAGATACGCAGTATTTT. Its protein is CASSSGGSAAVDTQYF.

The chain joins TRBV29-1 to TRBJ1-1; 8 positions agree with TRBD1. CDR1 is SQVTM, CDR2 ANQGSEA, per germline. V shed 6 bases and J 5 bases; nucleotides not matched to a gene: 11. The CDR3 is 14 residues long. The CDR3 spells CSVQIWTGSTEAFF. The CDR3 DNA reads as TGCAGCGTGCAAATCTGGACAGGGAGTACTGAAGCTTTCTTT.

This chain joins TRBV5-1 and TRBJ2-3; D is unresolved. The V end lost 0 bases, the J end lost 4 bases, and 9 bases lay between the germline ends. The germline gives CDR1 SGHRS, CDR2 YFSETQ. The CDR3 is 14 amino acids. This CDR3 is CASSLVESPDTQYF. The CDR3 nucleotides read TGCGCCAGCAGCTTGGTGGAGTCCCCAGATACGCAGTATTTT.

This clone was seen just once. This chain joins TRBV5-1 and TRBJ2-5, with 12 bases matching TRBD2. The CDR3 length is 14 residues. Trimming removed 5 bases from V and 5 bases from J; junction bases left unmatched: 4. The germline V gene has CDR1 SGHRS and CDR2 YFSETQ. CDR3 protein: CASRLAGGVETQYF. The CDR3 DNA follows: TGCGCCAGCAGACTAGCGGGAGGTGTGGAGACCCAGTACTTC.

As DNA, the CDR3 is TGTGCCAGCAGCTCCCGGGATACGCAGTATTTT. Protein sequence: CASSSRDTQYF. The chain carries TRBV5-4 and TRBJ2-3, with D unclear. Trimming left V 3 bases short and J 6 bases short, with 5 bases between. The germline V gene has CDR1 SGHNT and CDR2 YYREEE (reference sequence). The CDR3 loop spans 11 amino acids.

The chain employs TRBV5-1 and TRBJ1-2; D unclear. V dropped 0 bases and J dropped 4 bases, with 7 bases sitting between them. The CDR3 extends over 13 amino acids. Germline lookup yields CDR1 SGHRS and CDR2 YFSETQ. CDR3 DNA: TGCGCCAGCAGCTTGGGGGCGTTCTATGGCTACACCTTC. Amino acid sequence: CASSLGAFYGYTF.

The chain links TRBV9 to TRBJ2-5, with D perhaps TRBD2 (6 bases). CDR3 length: 15 amino acids. Germline V CDR1 and CDR2: SGDLS, YYNGEE. Trimming stripped 0 bases from V and 0 bases from J, with 9 bases between. CDR3 coding DNA: TGTGCCAGCAGCGTAGGGGGAGGAAACCAAGAGACCCAGTACTTC. Its protein product is CASSVGGGNQETQYF.

The rearrangement links TRBV7-2 to TRBJ2-3; 11 bases are a match to TRBD1. CDR3 length: 14 residues. Trimming cost V 5 bases and J 6 bases; bases outside gene matches: 4. Germline values: CDR1 SGHTA, CDR2 FQGNSA. The CDR3 DNA sequence: TGTGCCAGCAGCCCCGGACAGGGGGCGGATACGCAGTATTTT. This gives the protein CASSPGQGADTQYF.